The rows below give T cell receptor beta chains drawn from one sample of a study of T cell responses to AZD1222 COVID-19 vaccine. The data were produced by immunoSEQ multiplex PCR, yet TCRdb's version contains in-frame clones alone and is incomplete. The sample yields under 85,000 clones, nearly 90% seen once. The source was peripheral blood, collected on day 0 of AZD1222 vaccination. The receptors here all came from an adult in good health. The CDR3 runs from the conserved cysteine through the conserved F or W. D genes are given only for firm matches. Where a row states a size, it is once, few, many or the class of an expanded clone; other rows omit it.

clone_size j_call v_call d_call cdr3_nt cdr3_aa
. TRBJ2-3 TRBV28 TRBD2 TGTGCCTCGAAGCGGGGAGGAACAGATACGCAGTATTTT CASKRGGTDTQYF
once TRBJ1-6 TRBV5-1 TRBD1 TGCGCCAGCAGCTTGGAGGGGGCGCAGGGTTCACCCCTCCACTTT CASSLEGAQGSPLHF
. TRBJ1-5 TRBV7-8 . TGTGCCAGCAGCTCAAGAAGAAGAGGCGGCAATCAGCCCCAGCATTTT CASSSRRRGGNQPQHF
. TRBJ2-3 TRBV7-9 . TGTGCCAGCAGCCGATCCGGGAACACAGATACGCAGTATTTT CASSRSGNTDTQYF
. TRBJ2-4 TRBV18 . TGTGCCAGCTCAAGGGAAAACGGGGACATTCAGTACTTC CASSRENGDIQYF
once TRBJ2-6 TRBV7-9 . TGTGCCAGCAGCTCCCGATTCGACGGAACTGGGGCCAACGTCCTGACTTTC CASSSRFDGTGANVLTF
once TRBJ1-5 TRBV20-1 . TGCAGTGCTAGTAGGCCTCCCCTGGGGGGAAGAAATCAGCCCCAGCATTTT CSASRPPLGGRNQPQHF
. TRBJ1-2 TRBV28 . TGTGCCAGCAGTTTCGGTAACTATGGCTACACCTTC CASSFGNYGYTF
once TRBJ2-2 TRBV5-1 . TGCGCCAGCAGCTTGAGGGCTAGCGCCGGGGAGCTGTTTTTT CASSLRASAGELFF
. TRBJ1-1 TRBV29-1 . TGCAGCGGGACAGCCTTTACTGAAGCTTTCTTT CSGTAFTEAFF
. TRBJ1-1 TRBV19 . TGTGCCAGTAGTGTCTCCCTCCGTAAGTGGGCTTTCTTT CASSVSLRKWAFF
. TRBJ2-1 TRBV4-1 TRBD2 TGCGCCAGCAGCCAAGTCGGGAGGGCCCTCTACAATGAGCAGTTCTTC CASSQVGRALYNEQFF
. TRBJ1-1 TRBV7-3 . TGTGCCAGCAGCTTATCACAGGGTATGACTGAAGCTTTCTTT CASSLSQGMTEAFF
. TRBJ1-1 TRBV12-3/TRBV12-4 TRBD1 TGTGCCAGCAGTCGCAACGGGGACAGACGCTCCTTT CASSRNGDRRSF
. TRBJ1-2 TRBV28 . TGTGCCAGCAGTTTGGGAGGGGGGGCGGTTGGCTACACCTTC CASSLGGGAVGYTF
. TRBJ1-1 TRBV27 . TGTGCCAGCAGTTTTGGGGGGCTGGGCACTGAAGCTTTCTTT CASSFGGLGTEAFF
. TRBJ1-2 TRBV29-1 TRBD1 TGCAGCGGCGGACCGGGACAGGGGAACTATGGCTACACCTTC CSGGPGQGNYGYTF
. TRBJ1-2 TRBV7-8 . TGTGCCAGCAGCCCCGGACCCCAGTGGGGCTACACCTTC CASSPGPQWGYTF
. TRBJ1-3 TRBV11-3 . TGTGCCAGCAGCCGTGGAAACACCATATATTTT CASSRGNTIYF
. TRBJ2-6 TRBV5-6 . TGTGCCAGCAGCTTGCGGCAGGGGGGCGGGAGCTCTGGGGCCAACGTCCTGACTTTC CASSLRQGGGSSGANVLTF
. TRBJ1-3 TRBV11-3 . TGTGCCAGCAGCTTACAGGCAGGAAACACCATATATTTT CASSLQAGNTIYF
. TRBJ1-2 TRBV18 . TGTGCCAGCTCCCTCCGACAGGCCCTAGACTATGGCTACACCTTC CASSLRQALDYGYTF
few TRBJ1-4 TRBV5-3 . TGTGCCAGAATCAGGATAGAGAAACTGTTTTTT CARIRIEKLFF
. TRBJ1-4 TRBV7-9 TRBD1 TGTGCCAGCAGCCCGGGACAGGGAAACGAAAAACTGTTTTTT CASSPGQGNEKLFF
. TRBJ2-1 TRBV5-1 TRBD2 TGCGCCAGCAGCCGACCTAGCGGGAGAAACAATGAGCAGTTCTTC CASSRPSGRNNEQFF
. TRBJ2-5 TRBV13 . TGTGCCAGCAGCCACCAGGAGACCCAGTACTTC CASSHQETQYF
. TRBJ2-2 TRBV3-1/TRBV3-2 TRBD1 TGTGCCAGCAGCCCACAGGGGACCACCGGGGAGCTGTTTTTT CASSPQGTTGELFF
. TRBJ1-6 TRBV4-2 . TGTGCCAGCAGCCAAGGCCAGGACGGCGTCTATAATTCACCCCTCCACTTT CASSQGQDGVYNSPLHF
. TRBJ1-1 TRBV19 . TGTGCCAGTAGTATTTCCCTGGGGACGCGGCACACTGAAGCTTTCTTT CASSISLGTRHTEAFF
. TRBJ2-5 TRBV5-6 TRBD2 TGTGCCAGCAGCTCACCCTCGGGGGTAGCGGGAGGGCAAGAGACCCAGTACTTC CASSSPSGVAGGQETQYF
. TRBJ2-5 TRBV5-1 TRBD2 TGCGCCAGCAGCGGCACCGGGACTATTCAAGAGACCCAGTACTTC CASSGTGTIQETQYF
. TRBJ1-5 TRBV24-1 TRBD1 TGTGCCACCAGGGAGTCGGAGGGGGCAATGAATCAGCCCCAGCATTTT CATRESEGAMNQPQHF
. TRBJ2-5 TRBV7-2 . TGTGCCAGCAGCCCAAATGGGGTCCAAGAGACCCAGTACTTC CASSPNGVQETQYF
. TRBJ2-3 TRBV5-6 TRBD2 TGTGCCAGCAGCGCAGCGGGAGGGCCGGTAGATACGCAGTATTTT CASSAAGGPVDTQYF
. TRBJ1-1 TRBV6-4 . TGTGCCAGCAGTGACTCGATCGGCACTGAAGCTTTCTTT CASSDSIGTEAFF
. TRBJ2-1 TRBV10-3 TRBD2 TGTGCCATCAGTGATTCGACTAGCGGGGGAAGGAATGAGCAGTTCTTC CAISDSTSGGRNEQFF
. TRBJ2-3 TRBV5-1 TRBD2 TGCGCCAGCACGACCGAGCGGGGCAGCACAGATACGCAGTATTTT CASTTERGSTDTQYF
. TRBJ1-4 TRBV15 . TGTGCCACCAGCAGAGTATCCGTCGGGGAAAAACTGTTTTTT CATSRVSVGEKLFF
. TRBJ1-6 TRBV28 . TGTGCCAGCAGTCAATCCCAGGGTGGTTCACCCCTCCACTTT CASSQSQGGSPLHF
. TRBJ1-1 TRBV7-8 . TGTGCCAGCAGTCCTGGGGGGTTGGGCACTGAAGCTTTCTTT CASSPGGLGTEAFF
. TRBJ2-3 TRBV25-1 . TGTGCCAGCAGTGGCAGGGTGTCAGATACGCAGTATTTT CASSGRVSDTQYF
. TRBJ1-1 TRBV3-1/TRBV3-2 . TGTGCCAGCAGCCTAGGGGACCTTGAAGCTTTCTTT CASSLGDLEAFF